This TCR beta chain was observed in a study of blood T cell repertoires in COVID-19. Whole-study context: Samples of COVID-19 (acute and convalescent) were obtained from the United States, Italy and Spain. PBMCs, B-cell-depleted T cells, or T cells were the source of the cDNA or gDNA that made up the material.

V was pared by 6 bases and J by 1 base, with 9 bases between. CDR3 length equals 13 residues. The germline V gene has CDR1 MNHEY and CDR2 SVGAGI. Clones were sequenced by immunoSEQ multiplex PCR, and TCRdb holds only the in-frame ones, with some missing. Of tens of thousands of clones listed, approximately 88% are singletons. What was sequenced was peripheral blood. This chain uses TRBV6-5 with TRBJ1-1; a possible D gene is TRBD1 (5 bases). The sequence was obtained from a human donor in a cohort sampled during active COVID-19. CDR3 DNA: TGTGCCAGCAGGGATGACAGGAACACTGAAGCTTTCTTT. Its translation: CASRDDRNTEAFF.